This entry concerns a single T cell receptor (beta chain). The data were taken from a study of cytomegalovirus exposure and HLA in healthy donors. The PCR made use of 60 Vbeta and 13 Jbeta primers. Sequenced by immunoSEQ multiplex PCR; TCRdb stores in-frame clones only, minus some. The sample lists 150,000 to 200,000 clones, over 80% occurring once. The CDR3 extends over 15 amino acids. CDR1 is SGHRS and CDR2 is YFSETQ in the germline V gene. Trimming took off 0 bases at V and 3 bases at J, with 13 bases between the two ends. Specimen: PBMCs. The clonotype originates from a girl aged 10 to 17 in good health and CMV-seropositive. The chain combines TRBV5-1 with TRBJ2-7; a weak D match, TRBD1 (7 bases). In DNA, the CDR3 is TGCGCCAGCAGCTTGGTGGGCAGGGGGGACTACGAGCAGTACTTC. It specifies CASSLVGRGDYEQYF.